The clone carrying this T cell receptor beta chain appeared many times. Its specificity is unknown. TCRdb reanalysed the 5' RACE reads using MiXCR and keeps one entry per CDR3 protein. The table records some 710,000 distinct CDR3 sequences, around 5.7% of them present only once. These data come from a study of identical twins. General study results and limits: Diverse VJ usage suggested most zero-insertion clonotypes were not invariant T cells.

The CDR3 spans 12 residues. V dropped 5 bases and J dropped 2 bases, with 5 bases sitting between them. CDR1 is SEHNR, CDR2 FQNEAQ, per germline (reference sequence). This TCR was recovered from a man aged 18 to 29 in good health. Sequencing used naive T cells sorted from blood. The chain combines TRBV7-9 with TRBJ2-3; D unresolved. For the CDR3, the DNA is TGTGCCAGCAGCCCCCACACAGATACGCAGTATTTT. Its translation: CASSPHTDTQYF.